These 6 T cell receptor beta chains share one sample of origin, sequenced in a study of blood T cells in healthy people across ages. Primed by a sample-barcoded 5' primer and a J-beta primer mix, a second PCR proceeded for roughly 7 to 11 cycles. TCRdb processed the 5' RACE reads anew with MiXCR; each CDR3 protein has one entry. In the table there are some 1,500,000 distinct CDR3 sequences, roughly 43% of which are singletons. Sample: blood. These receptors were collected from a woman under 30 in good health.

This clonotype was found many times. The chain carries TRBV12-3 or TRBV12-4 and TRBJ2-6; no firm D call. V lost 4 bases, J lost 4 bases, and 17 bases lay in between. The CDR3 sequence is 17 residues long. The CDR3 coding sequence is TGTGCCAGCAGTTCCATAGAGGTTCTGAACGGGGCCAACGTCCTGACTTTC. It specifies CASSSIEVLNGANVLTF.

This clonotype came up a few times. This chain links TRBV5-1 with TRBJ2-7; D unclear. The V gene lost 4 bases and the J gene lost 0 bases, with 11 bases spanning the gap. The CDR3 is 14 residues long. Germline CDR1 reads SGHRS; CDR2 reads YFSETQ. DNA for the CDR3: TGCGCCAGCAGCGCGTACATGAGCTCCTACGAGCAGTACTTC. It translates to CASSAYMSSYEQYF.

About this clonotype itself: The junction and the germline gene differ at one end; a read error may be behind it. The chain carries TRBV9 and TRBJ2-1; perhaps TRBD1 as D (6 bases). This CDR3 has 17 amino acids. The germline gives CDR1 SGDLS, CDR2 YYNGEE. DNA for the CDR3: TGTCCCAGCAACGTAGATATACAGGGCAGGGGTAGCAATGAGCAGTTCTTC. It translates to CPSNVDIQGRGSNEQFF.

The V call is TRBV9, the J call TRBJ1-6, with 11 bases aligning to TRBD1. Germline assignment: CDR1 SGDLS and CDR2 YYNGEE. Germline trimming cut 4 bases from V and 9 bases from J; bases unmatched to any gene: 12. The CDR3 totals 17 residues. Here the CDR3 DNA reads TGTGCCAGCAGCCCCTGGACAGGGGGCGATTTCCGTTCACCCCTCCACTTT. Translation: CASSPWTGGDFRSPLHF.

V and J are TRBV6-2 or TRBV6-3 and TRBJ2-4; TRBD1 matches 8 bases. CDR1 is MNHEY, CDR2 SVGEGT, per germline. The CDR3 length is 16 residues. Germline trimming cut 5 bases from V and 13 bases from J; bases unmatched to any gene: 19. The CDR3 reads CASSAPGTGLNNEQYF. CDR3 sequence (DNA): TGTGCCAGCAGTGCCCCCGGGACAGGCCTTAACAATGAGCAGTACTTC.

This rearrangement joins TRBV4-1 to TRBJ1-4, with unresolved D. This CDR3 spans 17 amino acids. Germline CDR1 is MGHRA and CDR2 is YSYEKL. Trimming left V 4 bases short and J 1 base short, with 16 bases between. The CDR3, as DNA: TGCGCCAGCAGCCTATCCCCGGCGGCGGTAACTAATGAAAAACTGTTTTTT. Its protein is CASSLSPAAVTNEKLFF.